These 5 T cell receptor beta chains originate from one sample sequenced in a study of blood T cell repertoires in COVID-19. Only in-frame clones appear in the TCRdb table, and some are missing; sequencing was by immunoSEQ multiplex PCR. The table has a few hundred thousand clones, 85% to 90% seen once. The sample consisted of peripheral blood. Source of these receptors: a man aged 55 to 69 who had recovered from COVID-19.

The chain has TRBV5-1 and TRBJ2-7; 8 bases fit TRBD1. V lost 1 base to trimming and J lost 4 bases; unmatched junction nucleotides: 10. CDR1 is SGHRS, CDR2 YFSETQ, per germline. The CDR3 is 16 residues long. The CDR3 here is CASSLPSATGVYEQYF. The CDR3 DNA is TGCGCCAGCAGCTTGCCCAGCGCGACAGGGGTATACGAGCAGTACTTC. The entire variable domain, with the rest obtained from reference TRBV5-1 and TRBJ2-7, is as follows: KAGVTQTPRYLIKTRGQQVTLSCSPISGHRSVSWYQQTPGQGLQFLFEYFSETQRNKGNFPGRFSGRQFSNSRSEMNVSTLELGDSALYLCASSLPSATGVYEQYFGPGTRLTVT.

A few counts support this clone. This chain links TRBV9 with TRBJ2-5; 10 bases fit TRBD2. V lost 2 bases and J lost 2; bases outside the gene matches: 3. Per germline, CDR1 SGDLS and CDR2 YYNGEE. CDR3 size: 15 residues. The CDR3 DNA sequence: TGTGCCAGCAGCGTCATAGCGGGAGGACAAGAGACCCAGTACTTC. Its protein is CASSVIAGGQETQYF.

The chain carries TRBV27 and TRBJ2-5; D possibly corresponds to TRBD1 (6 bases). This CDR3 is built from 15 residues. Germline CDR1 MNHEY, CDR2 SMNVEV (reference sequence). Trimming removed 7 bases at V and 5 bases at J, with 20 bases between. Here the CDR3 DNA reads TGTGCCAGCAAGTCTCTAAGGGGGACGGGTGAGACCCAGTACTTC. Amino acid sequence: CASKSLRGTGETQYF.

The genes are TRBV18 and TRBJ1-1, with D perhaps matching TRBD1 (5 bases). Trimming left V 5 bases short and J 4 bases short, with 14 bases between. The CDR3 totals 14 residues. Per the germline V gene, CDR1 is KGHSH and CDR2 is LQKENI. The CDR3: CASSTTGGATEAFF. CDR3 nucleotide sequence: TGTGCCAGCTCAACTACAGGAGGGGCCACTGAAGCTTTCTTT.

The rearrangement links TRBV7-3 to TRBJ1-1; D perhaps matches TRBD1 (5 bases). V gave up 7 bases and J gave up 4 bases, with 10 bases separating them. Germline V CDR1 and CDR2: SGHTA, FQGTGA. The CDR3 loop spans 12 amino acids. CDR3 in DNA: TGTGCCAGCAAGGGGTTGAGCACTGAAGCTTTCTTT. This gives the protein CASKGLSTEAFF.